Presented here are 13 T cell receptor beta chains from one specimen sequenced in a study of cytomegalovirus exposure and HLA in healthy donors. This PCR relied on a set of 60 Vbeta primers and 13 Jbeta primers. Libraries were prepared by immunoSEQ multiplex PCR; TCRdb keeps only in-frame clonotypes and omits some of them. The top ten clones hold less than 2% of a sample with 100,000 to 120,000 clones, approximately 86% of them seen once. Sequencing was performed on PBMCs. Receptors were obtained from a man in his forties in good health and CMV-seronegative.

This clone appeared once. The chain joins TRBV7-2 to TRBJ1-1; D is possibly TRBD1 (6 bases). CDR1 SGHTA and CDR2 FQGNSA come from the germline V gene. The CDR3 covers 14 residues. The V end was cut by 4 bases, the J end by 5 bases, with 14 bases between. DNA for the CDR3: TGTGCCAGCAGCTCCCGACAGGATCGGACTGAAGCTTTCTTT. Translating gives CASSSRQDRTEAFF.

This chain joins TRBV7-7 and TRBJ1-2; D is unresolved. Germline CDR1 reads SSHAT; CDR2 reads FNYEAQ (reference sequence). Trimming stripped 5 bases from V and 0 bases from J, with 7 bases between. The CDR3 totals 13 residues. The CDR3 nucleotides are TGTGCCAGCAGCGAACCTACTAACTATGGCTACACCTTC. Residues: CASSEPTNYGYTF.

V and J are TRBV6-5 and TRBJ2-4; D unclear. CDR1 MNHEY and CDR2 SVGAGI come from the germline V gene. V was trimmed by 3 bases and J by 2 bases, leaving 11 bases between them. The CDR3 totals 15 residues. This chain's CDR3 is CASSYRNLPKNIQYF. The DNA for the CDR3 is TGTGCCAGCAGTTATCGAAACTTACCCAAAAACATTCAGTACTTC.

This CDR3 reads CASSGGAGYEQYF. The CDR3 nucleotides read TGTGCCAGCTCCGGGGGGGCCGGCTACGAGCAGTACTTC. V usage is TRBV28 and J usage is TRBJ2-7; 8 nucleotides line up with TRBD2. Per germline, CDR1 MDHEN and CDR2 SYDVKM. This CDR3 comprises 13 residues. The ends lost 8 bases at V and 3 bases at J; junction bases unmatched: 6.

The chain joins TRBV27 to TRBJ1-5, with a possible D match to TRBD1 (5 bases). There are 17 residues in the CDR3. V was cut by 3 bases and J by 4 bases, with 19 bases left in between. Germline CDR1 MNHEY, CDR2 SMNVEV (reference sequence). The CDR3 DNA is TGTGCCAGCAGTTTCTGGGGTGTCCAGGGAGGTAATCAGCCCCAGCATTTT. Protein sequence: CASSFWGVQGGNQPQHF.

This clone was recorded once. The CDR3 region is CSVGQTASYEQYF. CDR3 nucleotides: TGCAGCGTCGGACAGACGGCCTCCTACGAGCAGTACTTC. This sequence joins TRBV29-1 and TRBJ2-7; maybe TRBD1 (6 bases). The CDR3 extends over 13 amino acids. Germline assignment: CDR1 SQVTM and CDR2 ANQGSEA. The V and J ends lost 6 bases and 0 bases respectively, with 12 bases between them.

The V and J genes are TRBV7-2 and TRBJ2-7, with a weak D call TRBD2 (7 bases). The CDR3 has 17 amino acids. The germline V gene encodes CDR1 SGHTA and CDR2 FQGNSA. The V and J ends lost 1 base and 5 bases respectively, with 21 bases between them. The CDR3 is CASSLVGGALDNHEQYF. The CDR3 region has the DNA TGTGCCAGCAGCTTAGTGGGGGGGGCCCTAGATAACCACGAGCAGTACTTC.

In its sample, this clone ranks as large (0.1 to 1%). This chain links TRBV6-5 with TRBJ2-7, with 7 nucleotides matching TRBD2. The ends lost 2 bases at V and 0 bases at J; junction bases unmatched: 4. The CDR3 consists of 15 residues. CDR1 is MNHEY, CDR2 SVGAGI, per germline. The CDR3 DNA follows: TGTGCCAGCAGTTACACGGGGGAGGGCTCCTACGAGCAGTACTTC. Its translation is CASSYTGEGSYEQYF.

V and J are TRBV4-2 and TRBJ1-2; 10 bases match TRBD1. CDR1 and CDR2 from the germline V gene are LGHNA and YNFKEQ. The V and J ends lost 4 bases and 5 bases, in that order; junction bases with no gene match: 7. This CDR3 spans 15 amino acids. The CDR3 nucleotides are TGTGCCAGCAGCCGAGGGACAGGGGATCCTTATGGCTACACCTTC. Encoded protein: CASSRGTGDPYGYTF.

This clone was found once. The chain uses TRBV6-5 and TRBJ1-3, with a weak D call TRBD1 (6 bases). Germline loops: CDR1 MNHEY, CDR2 SVGAGI. The CDR3 spans 13 residues. The germline V and J ends were trimmed by 5 bases and 1 base, with 6 bases remaining between them. The DNA for the CDR3 is TGTGCCAGCAGTGGGACATCTGGAAACACCATATATTTT. Translated, it gives CASSGTSGNTIYF.

This clone was recorded only once. The rearrangement uses TRBV6-5 and TRBJ1-1; D is undetermined. Per the germline V gene, CDR1 is MNHEY and CDR2 is SVGAGI. V was clipped by 6 bases and J by 13 bases, with 18 bases between them. CDR3 size: 12 residues. The CDR3 loop is CASRDPGTTSFF. DNA of the CDR3: TGTGCCAGCAGGGACCCGGGAACAACGAGTTTCTTT.

The chain employs TRBV5-6 and TRBJ1-2; tentatively, D is TRBD1 (6 bases). Germline loops: CDR1 SGHDT, CDR2 YYEEEE. V was pared by 0 bases and J by 4 bases, with 10 bases between. The CDR3 consists of 14 residues. The CDR3 DNA is TGTGCCAGCAGCTTGGGGGACAAACTCTATGGCTACACCTTC. It yields the protein CASSLGDKLYGYTF.

The chain couples TRBV5-4 to TRBJ2-7, with 7 bases lining up with TRBD2. Germline V gene lookup returns CDR1 SGHNT and CDR2 YYREEE (reference sequence). The J segment lost 6 bases and the V segment lost 4 bases, leaving 7 bases of the junction unmatched. The CDR3 sequence is 13 residues long. CDR3 coding DNA: TGTGCCAGCAGCCGGTCGGGGGGTCTCGAGCAGTACTTC. Protein product: CASSRSGGLEQYF.